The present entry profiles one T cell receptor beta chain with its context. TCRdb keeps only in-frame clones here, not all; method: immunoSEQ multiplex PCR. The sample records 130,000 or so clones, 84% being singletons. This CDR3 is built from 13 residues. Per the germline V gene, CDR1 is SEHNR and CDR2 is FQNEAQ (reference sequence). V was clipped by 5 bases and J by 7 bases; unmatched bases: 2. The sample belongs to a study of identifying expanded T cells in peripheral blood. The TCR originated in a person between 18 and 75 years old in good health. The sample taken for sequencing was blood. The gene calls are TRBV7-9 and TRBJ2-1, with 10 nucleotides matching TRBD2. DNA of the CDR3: TGTGCCAGCAGCCGGGGACTAGCGAATGAGCAGTTCTTC. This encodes CASSRGLANEQFF.